This TCR beta chain originates from a study of blood T cells in healthy people across ages. The second PCR ran about 7 to 12 cycles with a sample-barcoded 5' primer and J-beta primers. TCRdb independently ran MiXCR on the 5' RACE reads; one entry per CDR3 protein. The top ten clones hold roughly 3.7% of a sample with about 1.5 million distinct CDR3 sequences, about 42% of them seen once. The V end lost 0 bases, the J end lost 6 bases, and 16 bases lay between the germline ends. Germline CDR1 and CDR2: SGDLS and YYNGEE. The CDR3 is 16 residues long. The source material was blood. The chain combines TRBV9 with TRBJ2-1; D is perhaps TRBD1 or TRBD2 (5 bases each). The clonotype originates from a woman in her late teens or twenties in good health. The CDR3 sequence: CASSVGGDPSTNEQFF. CDR3 coding DNA: TGTGCCAGCAGCGTAGGAGGGGATCCGTCTACCAATGAGCAGTTCTTC.